A selection of T cell receptor beta chains follows, all from one sample in a study of blood T cell repertoires in COVID-19. TCRdb's copy holds only in-frame clones and misses some; the assay was immunoSEQ multiplex PCR. This sample yields 85,000 to 90,000 clones, of which approximately 79% are seen a single time; about 11% belongs to the top ten. Sequenced material: peripheral blood. The receptors derive from a man aged 65-85 years with acute or convalescent COVID-19. The CDR3 runs from the conserved cysteine through the conserved F or W. A clone size is listed for some rows: how often the clone was seen (once, few, many), or a class if it is expanded.

once TRBJ1-1 TRBV5-1 CANTFWDRGSEAFF
NA TRBJ1-2 TRBV6-2/TRBV6-3 CASSSPGGAYGYTF
NA TRBJ1-1 TRBV5-1 CATRDTYTEAFF
NA TRBJ1-4 TRBV3-1/TRBV3-2 CASSQESERSEKLFF
NA TRBJ1-1 TRBV5-1 CASSLGQSNTEAFF
NA TRBJ2-1 TRBV3-1/TRBV3-2 CASSRTAGEQFF
NA TRBJ2-7 TRBV6-5 CASTRTGRTGEQYF
once TRBJ2-2 TRBV19 CASTLTGGSTGELFF
NA TRBJ2-3 TRBV5-4 CASSLALRGRGDTQYF
NA TRBJ2-2 TRBV9 CASSVELAGSLVPGELFF
NA TRBJ2-1 TRBV28 CASSSPGTHSYNEQFF
NA TRBJ1-2 TRBV6-5 CASSYSWTGVGDGYTF
NA TRBJ2-1 TRBV28 CASRPLAGGRSNSYNEQFF
once TRBJ1-5 TRBV19 CASSIDLSFNQPQHF
once TRBJ2-1 TRBV7-9 CASSGYRASSYNEQFF
few TRBJ2-7 TRBV5-1 CASSVNPGEQYF
NA TRBJ2-1 TRBV6-1 CASSEVTGQGNNEQFF
NA TRBJ1-5 TRBV10-3 CASSSGVEQPQHF
NA TRBJ2-7 TRBV27 CASSFDKGGYEQYF
once TRBJ2-6 TRBV5-1 CASSSGLAGGRSGANVLTF
NA TRBJ2-1 TRBV5-1 CASSPLAGVSDEQFF
NA TRBJ2-2 TRBV19 CASSIATGELFF
NA TRBJ2-1 TRBV5-1 CASSERTGDEQFF
NA TRBJ2-5 TRBV3-1/TRBV3-2 CASSDRQETQYF
NA TRBJ1-4 TRBV27 CASGTVATNEKLFF
NA TRBJ2-2 TRBV18 CASSPQDPWRNTGELFF
NA TRBJ1-1 TRBV20-1 CSASKTAEAFF
NA TRBJ2-5 TRBV29-1 CSVEKVDSQETQYF
few TRBJ1-4 TRBV25-1 CASSPIATNEKLFF
NA TRBJ1-5 TRBV5-1 CASSQDGSNQPQHF
NA TRBJ1-4 TRBV30 CAWSTQGRVFF
NA TRBJ2-2 TRBV5-1 CASRIQGNTGELFF
NA TRBJ1-5 TRBV4-1 CASSQEPRGNQPQHF
NA TRBJ1-2 TRBV27 CASTFMGGRNYGYTF
NA TRBJ2-4 TRBV5-4 CASSLDSGLDIQYF
NA TRBJ1-5 TRBV7-9 CASSFEGGNQPQHF
NA TRBJ1-2 TRBV30 CAWRSGVGYTF
few TRBJ1-6 TRBV5-1 CASSSGTGDSPLHF
NA TRBJ2-1 TRBV5-1 CASSQAREVLWNEQFF
few TRBJ2-5 TRBV6-4 CASSEGGQGRETQYF
once TRBJ1-6 TRBV7-2 CASSARQGSSSPLHF
few TRBJ2-3 TRBV6-1 CASSEDYPEYTDTQYF
once TRBJ2-3 TRBV19 CASSIRRGADTQYF
once TRBJ2-2 TRBV27 CASSFGGTGELFF
few TRBJ2-3 TRBV9 CASSAGEADTQYF
few TRBJ1-1 TRBV9 CASSVEGQGLGGAFF
few TRBJ1-3 TRBV30 CAWSVGLSGNTIYF
NA TRBJ2-1 TRBV6-5 CASSYSGGGIRDEQFF
NA TRBJ1-4 TRBV28 CASSRGGFGEKLFF
NA TRBJ2-1 TRBV5-1 CASSLGTSGGARAFF
few TRBJ2-6 TRBV11-2 CASSHGGTGANVLTF
NA TRBJ1-5 TRBV19 CASSGQQNQPQHF
NA TRBJ1-1 TRBV14 CASSQYYTEAFF
NA TRBJ1-2 TRBV5-6 CASSIGTVRGYTF